Shown below are 18 T cell receptor beta chains from a single sample sequenced in a study of a mutant IDH1 vaccine in newly diagnosed glioma. The assay was immunoSEQ multiplex PCR, and TCRdb's table has in-frame clones only and misses some. The profile covers 25,000 to 35,000 clones, with around 90% appearing a single time and roughly 20% taken by the ten largest. What these receptors recognize is not known. The sample's time point: week 5, during vaccination. Topical imiquimod was applied with each vaccine dose, which held 300 ug of mutant IDH1 20-mer peptide. The sample in question was PBMCs, obtained from a glioma patient whose treatment included an IDH1 peptide vaccine. The receptor source for this set is a man between 18 and 35 years old with glioma.

The rearrangement joins TRBV6-5 to TRBJ1-1, with TRBD1 matching over 8 bases. The CDR3 spans 13 residues. The germline CDR1 and CDR2 sequences are MNHEY and SVGAGI. V gave up 6 bases and J gave up 1 base; unmatched junction bases: 1. The CDR3 here is CASRGQANTEAFF. The CDR3, as DNA: TGTGCCAGCAGGGGACAGGCGAACACTGAAGCTTTCTTT.

This chain uses TRBV7-8 with TRBJ2-7; TRBD1 might be the D (6 bases). Germline CDR1 is SGHVS and CDR2 is FQNEAQ. This CDR3 has 15 amino acids. The V and J ends lost 2 bases and 4 bases respectively, with 15 bases between them. The CDR3 nucleotides read TGTGCCAGCAGCTTAAGACAGGTGGGGTTTTACGAGCAGTACTTC. This gives the protein CASSLRQVGFYEQYF.

The V and J genes are TRBV7-8 and TRBJ1-1; D remains ambiguous. The CDR3 has 14 amino acids. Between the trimmed V and J ends, which lost 1 base and 5 bases, there was a span of 11 bases. CDR1 is SGHVS and CDR2 is FQNEAQ in the germline V gene. The CDR3 nucleotides are TGTGCCAGCAGCTTAGGTAGGCGATCTACTGAAGCTTTCTTT. This sequence encodes CASSLGRRSTEAFF.

The chain couples TRBV19 to TRBJ2-7, with D possibly TRBD1 on 6 matching bases. The CDR3 is made up of 13 amino acids. V gave up 2 bases and J gave up 6 bases, with 11 bases separating them. CDR1 is LNHDA and CDR2 is SQIVND in the germline V gene (reference sequence). The CDR3 nucleotides are TGTGCCAGTAGTATAAAGGACAGCACCGAGCAGTACTTC. This translates into CASSIKDSTEQYF.

This clone was observed once. The chain recombines TRBV4-3 with TRBJ2-7; tentatively, D is TRBD2 (5 bases). Trimming removed 0 bases at V and 4 bases at J, with 13 bases between. CDR3 length: 15 residues. Germline-derived CDR1 and CDR2 are LGHNA and YSLEER. The CDR3 region is CASSQDRTWVYEQYF. The CDR3 nucleotides read TGCGCCAGCAGCCAAGACCGGACTTGGGTTTACGAGCAGTACTTC.

This chain uses TRBV30 with TRBJ1-6; D is unclear. Trimming removed 4 bases from V and 7 bases from J, with 11 bases in between. The CDR3 covers 13 residues. Germline V gives CDR1 GTSNPN, CDR2 SVGIG (reference sequence). CDR3 in DNA: TGTGCCTGGACAGGAAACGTCAATTCACCCCTCCACTTT. It translates to CAWTGNVNSPLHF.

A few counts support this clone. This chain joins TRBV5-1 and TRBJ1-5; 7 positions match TRBD1. Germline V gene data show CDR1 as SGHRS and CDR2 as YFSETQ. J gave up 6 bases and V 5 bases, and 8 bases lay outside the gene matches. The CDR3 covers 14 residues. The CDR3 sequence is CASSVQPGGQPQHF. In nucleotides, the CDR3 is TGCGCCAGCAGTGTCCAACCAGGGGGTCAGCCCCAGCATTTT. The whole variable domain, filled in from reference TRBV5-1 and TRBJ1-5, reads KAGVTQTPRYLIKTRGQQVTLSCSPISGHRSVSWYQQTPGQGLQFLFEYFSETQRNKGNFPGRFSGRQFSNSRSEMNVSTLELGDSALYLCASSVQPGGQPQHFGDGTRLSIL.

The chain is built from TRBV5-4 and TRBJ2-2; tentative D call: TRBD2 (6 bases). The CDR3 is 16 amino acids. Trimming stripped 0 bases from V and 5 bases from J, with 14 bases between. Germline V CDR1 and CDR2: SGHNT, YYREEE (reference sequence). The CDR3 is CASSLGRRGRTGELFF. The CDR3 region has the DNA TGTGCCAGCAGCTTGGGACGGCGAGGGAGGACCGGGGAGCTGTTTTTT.

The chain uses TRBV6-5 and TRBJ2-7; 9 bases agree with TRBD2. The V gene end was trimmed by 2 bases and the J gene end by 6 bases; junction bases not matched to a gene: 5. From germline, CDR1 is MNHEY and CDR2 SVGAGI. This CDR3 has 14 residues. CDR3 region: CASSYMGGRAEQYF. CDR3 bases: TGTGCCAGCAGTTACATGGGCGGGAGGGCCGAGCAGTACTTC.

This clone appeared a single time. V usage is TRBV18 and J usage is TRBJ2-7; D is possibly TRBD1 or TRBD2 (7 bases each). Germline V gene data show CDR1 as KGHSH and CDR2 as LQKENI. With 6 bases removed from V and 5 bases from J, the gap between germline ends came to 23 bases. The CDR3 is 16 residues long. Here the CDR3 DNA reads TGTGCCAGCTCCTCCCAGGGGGGGGCTAGCAACCACGAGCAGTACTTC. It is translated as CASSSQGGASNHEQYF.

As DNA, the CDR3 is TGTGCCAGCAGCCAACGGGACTCAATCTCGGATGGCACAGATACGCAGTATTTT. Residues: CASSQRDSISDGTDTQYF. V usage is TRBV4-2 and J usage is TRBJ2-3; D is perhaps TRBD2 (6 bases). V lost 2 bases, J lost 1 base, and 19 bases lay in between. Looked up from germline, CDR1 is LGHNA and CDR2 is YNFKEQ. The CDR3 spans 18 residues.

The genes are TRBV4-3 and TRBJ2-7; D not resolved. V shed 4 bases and J shed 6 bases, with 19 bases lying between them. Germline values: CDR1 LGHNA, CDR2 YSLEER. The CDR3 spans 15 residues. The CDR3 nucleotides read TGCGCCAGCAGCCGTGGGTTGGACCTCTCCGCCGAGCAGTACTTC. This sequence encodes CASSRGLDLSAEQYF.

This clone was detected once. The gene calls are TRBV6-5 and TRBJ2-7, with TRBD2 matching 10 bases. Looked up from germline, CDR1 is MNHEY and CDR2 is SVGAGI. J gave up 6 bases and V 5 bases, and 7 bases lay outside the gene matches. The CDR3 runs to 14 residues. Here the CDR3 reads CASSQRAGGLEQYF. For the CDR3, the DNA is TGTGCCAGCAGTCAACGAGCGGGAGGGCTCGAGCAGTACTTC.

The V gene is TRBV9, the J gene TRBJ2-7; D is tentatively TRBD1 or TRBD2 (7 bases each). V dropped 2 bases and J dropped 4 bases, with 16 bases sitting between them. Germline lookup yields CDR1 SGDLS and CDR2 YYNGEE. The CDR3 covers 15 residues. The chain's CDR3 is CASSVSSGGEYEQYF. CDR3 nucleotides: TGTGCCAGCAGCGTCTCCTCAGGGGGGGAATACGAGCAGTACTTC.

This clone came up once. The CDR3 DNA reads TGTGCCAGTAGTACGAGACAGGCCGCGAAACGGGCTGAAGCTTTCTTT. Protein product: CASSTRQAAKRAEAFF. The rearrangement links TRBV19 to TRBJ1-1; the D gene is possibly TRBD1 (6 bases). The V and J ends lost 4 bases and 6 bases respectively, with 21 bases between them. Germline CDR1 LNHDA, CDR2 SQIVND (reference sequence). The CDR3 totals 16 residues.

V gene TRBV4-1 combines with J gene TRBJ2-3; no clear D. Germline CDR1 is MGHRA and CDR2 is YSYEKL. Trimming removed 0 bases from V and 11 bases from J, with 9 bases in between. The CDR3 totals 12 residues. Here the CDR3 reads CASSQEEQKQYF. In nucleotides, the CDR3 is TGCGCCAGCAGCCAAGAGGAACAAAAGCAGTATTTT.

V gene TRBV6-6 combines with J gene TRBJ2-7, with D possibly matching TRBD1 (5 bases). V lost 0 bases and J lost 3, with 12 bases in between. This CDR3 has 15 residues. Germline assignment: CDR1 MNHNY and CDR2 SVGAGI (reference sequence). CDR3 bases: TGTGCCAGCAGTTACTCGATGGGTGACAGCTACGAGCAGTACTTC. Amino acid sequence: CASSYSMGDSYEQYF.

V is TRBV4-3 and J is TRBJ2-7, with 10 positions matching TRBD2. The CDR3 has 19 residues. CDR1 is LGHNA and CDR2 is YSLEER in the germline V gene. The V gene end was trimmed by 1 base and the J gene end by 4 bases; junction bases not matched to a gene: 16. The CDR3 DNA reads as TGCGCCAGCAGCCAAGGGCTAGCGGGAGTCCACGTGAATTCGTACGAGCAGTACTTC. As protein: CASSQGLAGVHVNSYEQYF.